Following are 17 T cell receptor beta chains from one sample sequenced in a study of beta chain features in type 1 diabetes. Every bit of the isolated RNA underwent reverse transcription, so sequencing read expressed TCRB transcripts. The method was immunoSEQ multiplex PCR; TCRdb's version includes in-frame clones alone and lacks a portion of them. The profile shows about 290,000 clones, about 8% of them singletons. Input material: central memory CD4+ T cells from blood. The receptor source for this set is a woman aged 18-29 years in good health.

The sample holds a few counts of this clone. In DNA form, the CDR3 reads TGTGCCAGCCAGGCCCGGCGGTTGACCGGGGAGCTGTTTTTT. Its translation is CASQARRLTGELFF. The rearrangement joins TRBV14 to TRBJ2-2; D is ambiguous. The CDR3 spans 14 residues. Germline V gene sequence: CDR1 SGHDN, CDR2 FVKESK. The V gene lost 8 bases and the J gene lost 5 bases, with 15 bases spanning the gap.

Only a few counts were recorded for this clone. Possible read error: a much larger clone is one base away. The chain employs TRBV7-9 and TRBJ1-3; no reliable D call. CDR3 length: 11 residues. Per the germline V gene, CDR1 is SEHNR and CDR2 is FQNEAQ (reference sequence). V lost 5 bases to trimming and J lost 4 bases, with 3 bases between them. The CDR3 loop is CASSHGNTIYF. The CDR3 DNA sequence: TGTGCCAGCAGCCACGGAAACACCATATATTTT.

This clone has a handful of counts. This chain links TRBV29-1 with TRBJ1-5; tentatively, D is TRBD1 (5 bases). The CDR3 contains 13 residues. The V gene's germline CDR1 is SQVTM and CDR2 ANQGSEA. Trimming took 6 bases from V and 7 from J, leaving 16 bases between them. In DNA, the CDR3 is TGCAGCGTAATAGCCAGGGTCGGACAGCCCCAGCATTTT. Translated, it gives CSVIARVGQPQHF.

This clone has more than one count but fewer than ten. The V call is TRBV5-1, the J call TRBJ2-1, with 8 bases lining up with TRBD1. V gave up 2 bases and J gave up 2 bases; unmatched junction bases: 3. The CDR3 covers 15 residues. Germline V gives CDR1 SGHRS, CDR2 YFSETQ. The CDR3 DNA is TGCGCCAGCAGCTTTGCAGGGGGCCCCTACAATGAGCAGTTCTTC. This translates into CASSFAGGPYNEQFF.

This chain joins TRBV7-9 and TRBJ2-2, with 7 bases that match TRBD1. With V trimmed by 2 bases and J by 3 bases, 6 bases remained unmatched. This CDR3 is built from 16 residues. Germline V gene lookup returns CDR1 SEHNR and CDR2 FQNEAQ (reference sequence). The DNA for the CDR3 is TGTGCCAGCAGCTTACTTCGAGGGGGCGACACCGGGGAGCTGTTTTTT. Translating it yields CASSLLRGGDTGELFF.

In nucleotides, the CDR3 is TGTGCCAGCAGCGTCGGACTAGCGGGACCCTATTACAATGAGCAGTTCTTC. Translation gives CASSVGLAGPYYNEQFF. V usage is TRBV9 and J usage is TRBJ2-1, with 12 bases identical to TRBD2. Trimming took 2 bases from V and 4 from J; bases not matched to a gene: 7. Germline CDR1 SGDLS, CDR2 YYNGEE. The CDR3 extends over 17 amino acids.

This clone has a count of ten or more. The chain links TRBV10-3 to TRBJ2-7; D is possibly TRBD1 (5 bases). The germline CDR1 and CDR2 sequences are ENHRY and SYGVKD. The CDR3 has 12 residues. V dropped 3 bases and J dropped 4 bases, with 7 bases sitting between them. CDR3 sequence reads: CAISEHRYEQYV. CDR3 nucleotide sequence: TGTGCCATCAGTGAACACAGGTACGAGCAGTACGTC.

This clone has ten or more counts. This chain joins TRBV29-1 and TRBJ2-1; D might be TRBD2 (5 bases). The CDR3 has 11 residues. Trimming cost V 0 bases and J 15 bases, with 12 bases left between them. Germline loops: CDR1 SQVTM, CDR2 ANQGSEA. This chain's CDR3 is CSVEDQRDPFF. The CDR3, as DNA: TGCAGCGTTGAAGATCAGAGGGATCCGTTCTTC.

This clone was counted only a few times. The DNA for the CDR3 is TGTGCCAGCAGCCCGAGGGGGGACAGGGGGCCCACAGATACGCAGTATTTT. Protein: CASSPRGDRGPTDTQYF. This chain joins TRBV7-3 and TRBJ2-3; 12 bases fit TRBD1. The CDR3 loop spans 17 amino acids. From germline, CDR1 is SGHTA and CDR2 FQGTGA. Unmatched junction bases numbered 8, after V lost 5 bases and J lost 2 bases.

This clone has only a few counts. CDR3 loop: CASSFSGGTETQYF. The CDR3 DNA reads as TGTGCCAGCAGCTTTAGCGGGGGCACAGAGACCCAGTACTTC. The rearrangement joins TRBV11-2 to TRBJ2-5; 9 bases fit TRBD2. With V trimmed by 3 bases and J by 4 bases, 3 bases remained unmatched. The CDR3 totals 14 residues. CDR1 is SGHAT and CDR2 is FQNNGV in the germline V gene.

This clone was seen only a few times. Other DNA sequences in the sample encode the same CDR3. The V gene is TRBV7-7, the J gene TRBJ2-2; 7 nucleotides agree with TRBD1. The CDR3 sequence is 15 residues long. Germline V gives CDR1 SSHAT, CDR2 FNYEAQ (reference sequence). This CDR3 reads CAIRAAGGHTGELFF. Here the CDR3 DNA reads TGTGCTATCCGCGCCGCAGGGGGTCACACCGGGGAGCTGTTTTTT.

The J gene is TRBJ1-2, the V gene TRBV7-2; D is unclear. Germline V gene data show CDR1 as SGHTA and CDR2 as FQGNSA. The CDR3 is 13 amino acids. The germline V and J ends were trimmed by 3 bases and 8 bases, with 13 bases remaining between them. CDR3 sequence: CASSLEQLGGYTF. CDR3 bases: TGTGCCAGCAGCTTGGAACAGTTAGGGGGCTACACCTTC.

This clone was found a few times. This chain connects TRBV29-1 to TRBJ2-7; TRBD1 aligns across 7 bases. The trim removed 8 bases at V and 0 bases at J, leaving 7 bases unmatched. Germline V lookup: CDR1 SQVTM, CDR2 ANQGSEA. The CDR3 totals 13 residues. CDR3 DNA sequence: TGCAGCACGAGGGACAGAAACTCCTACGAGCAGTACTTC. This gives the protein CSTRDRNSYEQYF.

The chain couples TRBV7-3 to TRBJ1-2; 9 bases fit TRBD1. The trim removed 5 bases at V and 8 bases at J, leaving 6 bases unmatched. Germline CDR1 and CDR2: SGHTA and FQGTGA. The CDR3 is 13 residues long. In DNA form, the CDR3 reads TGTGCCAGCAGCCGGGACAGGGAGGCGGGCTACACCTTC. Protein: CASSRDREAGYTF.

The table lists this clone with many counts. V and J are TRBV5-1 and TRBJ2-1; weak D call: TRBD1 (6 bases). Trimming took 0 bases from V and 16 from J, leaving 11 bases between them. CDR1 is SGHRS, CDR2 YFSETQ, per germline. The CDR3 extends over 11 amino acids. The CDR3 nucleotides read TGCGCCAGCAGCTTGGAAAACAGGGTTTTCTTC. Its protein is CASSLENRVFF.

This clone was detected only a few times. This CDR3 reads CASSLAPTGNTEAFF. Here the CDR3 DNA reads TGTGCCAGCAGCTTAGCGCCGACAGGGAACACTGAAGCTTTCTTT. The chain recombines TRBV7-8 with TRBJ1-1; D is possibly TRBD1 (6 bases). This CDR3 has 15 amino acids. The germline V gene has CDR1 SGHVS and CDR2 FQNEAQ. The V gene lost 0 bases and the J gene lost 1 base, with 9 bases spanning the gap.

This clone has at least ten counts. V and J are TRBV10-3 and TRBJ1-1; weak D call: TRBD1 (5 bases). V lost 9 bases and J lost 4, with 24 bases in between. CDR3 length equals 16 residues. The germline V gene has CDR1 ENHRY and CDR2 SYGVKD. The CDR3 here is CAISHQGGGLGTEAFF. The CDR3 DNA sequence: TGTGCCATATCCCATCAGGGAGGTGGTCTTGGCACTGAAGCTTTCTTT.